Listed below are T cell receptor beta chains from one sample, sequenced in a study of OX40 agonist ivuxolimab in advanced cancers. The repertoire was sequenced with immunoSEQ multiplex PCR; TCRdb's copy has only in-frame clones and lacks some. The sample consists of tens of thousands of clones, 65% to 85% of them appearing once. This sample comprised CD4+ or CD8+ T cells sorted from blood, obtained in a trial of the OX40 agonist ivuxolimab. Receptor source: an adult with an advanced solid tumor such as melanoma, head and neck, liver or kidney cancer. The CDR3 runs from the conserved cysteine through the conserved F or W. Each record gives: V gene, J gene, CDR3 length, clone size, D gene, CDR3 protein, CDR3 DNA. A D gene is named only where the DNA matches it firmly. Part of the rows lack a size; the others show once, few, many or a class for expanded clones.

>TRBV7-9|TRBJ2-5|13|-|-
CASSPQGQETQYF
TGTGCCAGCAGCCCCCAGGGCCAAGAGACCCAGTACTTC
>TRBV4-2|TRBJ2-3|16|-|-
CASSQGASLTPDTQYF
TGTGCCAGCAGCCAAGGGGCTAGTTTAACCCCAGATACGCAGTATTTT
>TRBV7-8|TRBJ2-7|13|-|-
CASSEGHSYEQYF
TGTGCCAGCAGCGAGGGTCACTCCTACGAGCAGTACTTC
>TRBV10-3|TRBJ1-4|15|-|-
CAISAGEGPGEKLFF
TGTGCCATCAGCGCGGGGGAAGGTCCGGGGGAAAAACTGTTTTTT
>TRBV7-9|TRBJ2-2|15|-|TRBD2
CASSWGLAGAGELFF
TGTGCCAGCAGCTGGGGACTAGCGGGAGCCGGGGAGCTGTTTTTT
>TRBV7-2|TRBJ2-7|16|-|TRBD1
CASSLEAPGQGYEQYF
TGTGCCAGCAGCTTAGAAGCGCCGGGACAGGGCTACGAGCAGTACTTC
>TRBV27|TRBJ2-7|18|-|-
CASSLKFPSGFQSYEQYF
TGTGCCAGCAGTTTAAAATTTCCGAGCGGGTTCCAATCCTACGAGCAGTACTTC
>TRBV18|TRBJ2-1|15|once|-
CASSRTGTNYNEQFF
TGTGCCAGCTCCCGTACCGGGACAAACTACAATGAGCAGTTCTTC
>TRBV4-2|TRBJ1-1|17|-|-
CASSLILPGPERAEAFF
TGTGCCAGCAGCTTGATACTGCCGGGACCAGAACGCGCTGAAGCTTTCTTT
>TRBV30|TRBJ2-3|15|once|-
CAWSGLGGLGDTQYF
TGTGCCTGGAGTGGATTGGGGGGGCTGGGCGATACGCAGTATTTT